This TCR beta chain was observed in a study of blood T cells in healthy people across ages. The CDR3 runs to 16 residues. Germline V gene lookup returns CDR1 KGHDR and CDR2 SFDVKD. V was trimmed by 4 bases and J by 3 bases, leaving 17 bases between them. A second PCR of 7 to 11 cycles used a sample-barcoded 5' primer and a J-beta primer mix. TCRdb ran MiXCR on the 5' RACE reads and lists one entry per CDR3 protein. In the table there are approximately 820,000 distinct CDR3 sequences, approximately 44% of which are singletons. Around 9 milliliters of peripheral blood were drawn from each donor into EDTA-treated tubes.

The source is a man aged 55 to 70 in good health. Sequencing used blood. The chain combines TRBV24-1 with TRBJ1-2; D call uncertain. CDR3 bases: TGTGCCACCAGTGAACAACCTGAGGACGGATACTATGGCTACACCTTC. It encodes CATSEQPEDGYYGYTF.